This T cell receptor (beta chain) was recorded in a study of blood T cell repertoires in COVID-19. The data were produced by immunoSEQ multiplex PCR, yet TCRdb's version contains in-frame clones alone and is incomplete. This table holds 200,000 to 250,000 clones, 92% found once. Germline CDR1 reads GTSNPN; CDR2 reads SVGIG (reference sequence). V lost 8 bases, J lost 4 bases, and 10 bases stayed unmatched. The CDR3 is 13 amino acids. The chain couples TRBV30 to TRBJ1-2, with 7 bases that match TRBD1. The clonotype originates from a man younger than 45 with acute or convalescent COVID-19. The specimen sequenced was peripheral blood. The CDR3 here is CAHQEQGFYGYTF. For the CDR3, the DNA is TGTGCCCATCAGGAACAGGGGTTCTATGGCTACACCTTC.